Detailed here is one TCR beta chain. Its target is not known. The V end was cut by 8 bases, the J end by 8 bases, with 21 bases between. Germline V gives CDR1 GTSNPN, CDR2 SVGIG (reference sequence). The CDR3 is 13 residues long. As judged by recently defined diagnostic criteria, patients with Susac syndrome had definite or probable disease. These data come from a study of CD8 T cells in Susac syndrome. Background on the study: Intravenous immunoglobulin alone or corticosteroids were being given to patients with Susac syndrome at blood draw, unless they were therapy-naive. Notes on the study in general: In Susac syndrome, the CD4+ T cell repertoires did not show clonal expansion. The authors acknowledged that their TCR sequencing and HLA analysis involved a relatively small number of individuals.

The RNA input was roughly 0.45 to 1 ug, and it was reverse transcribed with random hexamers. TCRdb re-analysed the immunoSEQ multiplex PCR reads in MiXCR, keeping a single row per CDR3 protein. This sample has 210,000 or so distinct CDR3 sequences, with about 95% found just once. The rearrangement links TRBV30 to TRBJ1-2; tentatively, D is TRBD1 (6 bases). The sample taken for sequencing was CD4+ T cells from PBMCs. The TCR comes from a human donor with Susac syndrome. The CDR3 loop reads CATQRDIWYGYTF. The CDR3 DNA reads as TGTGCCACCCAAAGGGACATCTGGTACGGCTACACCTTC. The whole variable domain, filled in from reference TRBV30 and TRBJ1-2, reads SQTIHQWPATLVQPVGSPLSLECTVEGTSNPNLYWYRQAAGRGLQLLFYSVGIGQISSEVPQNLSASRPQDRQFILSSKKLLLSDSGFYLCATQRDIWYGYTFGSGTRLTVV.